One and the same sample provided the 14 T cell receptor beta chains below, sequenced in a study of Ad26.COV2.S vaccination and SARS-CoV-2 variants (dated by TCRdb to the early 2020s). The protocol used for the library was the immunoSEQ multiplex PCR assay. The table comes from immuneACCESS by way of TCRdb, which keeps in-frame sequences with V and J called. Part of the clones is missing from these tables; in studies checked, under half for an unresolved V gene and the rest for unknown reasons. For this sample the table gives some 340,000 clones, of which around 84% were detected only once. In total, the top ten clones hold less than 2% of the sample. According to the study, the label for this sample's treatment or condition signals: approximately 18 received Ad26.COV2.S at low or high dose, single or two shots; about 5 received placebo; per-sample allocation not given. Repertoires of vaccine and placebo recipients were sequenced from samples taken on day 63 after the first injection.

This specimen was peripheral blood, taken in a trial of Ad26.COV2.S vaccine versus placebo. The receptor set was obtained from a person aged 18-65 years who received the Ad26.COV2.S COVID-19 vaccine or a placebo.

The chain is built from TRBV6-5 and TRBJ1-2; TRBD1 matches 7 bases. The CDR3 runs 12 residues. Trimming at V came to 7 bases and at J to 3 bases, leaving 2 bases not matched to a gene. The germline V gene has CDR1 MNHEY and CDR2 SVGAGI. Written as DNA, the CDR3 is TGTGCCAGCACCGGGACAGACTATGGCTACACCTTC. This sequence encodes CASTGTDYGYTF.

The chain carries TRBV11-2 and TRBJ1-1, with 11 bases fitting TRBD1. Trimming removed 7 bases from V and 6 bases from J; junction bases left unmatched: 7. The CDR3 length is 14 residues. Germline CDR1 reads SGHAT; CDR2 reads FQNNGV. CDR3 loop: CASKGQGGRAEAFF. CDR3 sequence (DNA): TGTGCCAGCAAGGGACAGGGGGGAAGGGCTGAAGCTTTCTTT.

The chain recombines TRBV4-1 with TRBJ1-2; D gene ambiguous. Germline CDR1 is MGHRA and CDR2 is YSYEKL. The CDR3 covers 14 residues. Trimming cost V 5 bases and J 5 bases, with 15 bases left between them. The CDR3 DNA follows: TGCGCCAGCAGCGACATTACAGTGGCGTATGGCTACACCTTC. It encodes CASSDITVAYGYTF.

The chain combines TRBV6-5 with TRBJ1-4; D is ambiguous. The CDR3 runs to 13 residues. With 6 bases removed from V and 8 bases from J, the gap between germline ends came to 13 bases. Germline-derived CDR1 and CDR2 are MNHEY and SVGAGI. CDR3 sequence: CASRPPGSEKLFF. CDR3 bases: TGTGCCAGCAGGCCCCCGGGGAGCGAAAAACTGTTTTTT.

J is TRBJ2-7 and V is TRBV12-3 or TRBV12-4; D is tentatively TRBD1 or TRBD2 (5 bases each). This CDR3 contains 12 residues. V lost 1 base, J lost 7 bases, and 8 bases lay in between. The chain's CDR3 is CASSLGGLEQYF. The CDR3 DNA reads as TGTGCCAGCAGTTTAGGGGGGTTAGAGCAGTACTTC.

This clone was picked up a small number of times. The CDR3 DNA sequence: TGCGCCAGCAGCCAAGATCAGCAGAGCTCCTACGAGCAGTACTTC. It encodes CASSQDQQSSYEQYF. This chain links TRBV4-3 with TRBJ2-7; D ambiguous. Germline CDR1 and CDR2: LGHNA and YSLEER. Trimming stripped 0 bases from V and 0 bases from J, with 9 bases between. The length of the CDR3 is 15 residues.

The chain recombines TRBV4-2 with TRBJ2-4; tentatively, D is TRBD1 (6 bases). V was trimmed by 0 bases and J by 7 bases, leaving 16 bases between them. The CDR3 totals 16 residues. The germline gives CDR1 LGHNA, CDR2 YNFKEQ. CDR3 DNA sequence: TGTGCCAGCAGCCAAGATTTCGGGACAACCGACAACATTCAGTACTTC. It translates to CASSQDFGTTDNIQYF.

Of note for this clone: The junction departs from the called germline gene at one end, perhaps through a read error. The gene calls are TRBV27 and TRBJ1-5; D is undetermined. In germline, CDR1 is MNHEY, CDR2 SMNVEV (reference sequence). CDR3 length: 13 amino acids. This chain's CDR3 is CSSGERDNQPQHF. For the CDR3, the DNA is TGTTCCAGTGGGGAAAGGGACAATCAGCCCCAGCATTTT.

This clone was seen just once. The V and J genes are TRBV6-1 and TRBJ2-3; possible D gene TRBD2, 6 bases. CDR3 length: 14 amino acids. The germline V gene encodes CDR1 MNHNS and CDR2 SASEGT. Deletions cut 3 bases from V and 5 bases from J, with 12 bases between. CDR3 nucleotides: TGTGCCAGCAGTGAGGGCGGGGTGGTAGATACGCAGTATTTT. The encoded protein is CASSEGGVVDTQYF.

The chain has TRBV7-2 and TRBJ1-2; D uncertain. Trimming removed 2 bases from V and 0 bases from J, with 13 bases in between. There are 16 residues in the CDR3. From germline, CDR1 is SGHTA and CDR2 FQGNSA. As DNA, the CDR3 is TGTGCCAGCAGCTTACTTTGGGCAGGAGCTAACTATGGCTACACCTTC. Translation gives CASSLLWAGANYGYTF. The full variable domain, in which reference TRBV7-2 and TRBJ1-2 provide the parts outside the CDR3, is GAGVSQSPSNKVTEKGKDVELRCDPISGHTALYWYRQSLGQGLEFLIYFQGNSAPDKSGLPSDRFSAERTGGSVSTLTIQRTQQEDSAVYLCASSLLWAGANYGYTFGSGTRLTVV.

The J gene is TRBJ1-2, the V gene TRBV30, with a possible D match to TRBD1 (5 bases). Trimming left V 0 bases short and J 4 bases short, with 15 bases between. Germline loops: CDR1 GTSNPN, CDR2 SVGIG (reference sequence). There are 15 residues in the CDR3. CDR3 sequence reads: CAWSVQAGPLYGYTF. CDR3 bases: TGTGCCTGGAGTGTACAGGCCGGCCCCCTCTATGGCTACACCTTC.

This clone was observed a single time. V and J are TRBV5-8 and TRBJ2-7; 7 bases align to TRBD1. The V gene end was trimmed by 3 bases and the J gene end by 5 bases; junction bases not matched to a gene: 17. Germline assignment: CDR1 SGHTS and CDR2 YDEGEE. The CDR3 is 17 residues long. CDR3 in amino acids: CASSCRQGRVECDEQYF. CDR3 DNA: TGTGCCAGCAGCTGCCGACAGGGAAGGGTTGAGTGTGACGAGCAGTACTTC.

The CDR3 reads CAISDPRHGEQFF. The CDR3 DNA reads TGTGCCATCAGTGATCCCCGACATGGTGAGCAGTTCTTC. The rearrangement uses TRBV10-3 and TRBJ2-1; D gene uncertain. CDR3 length equals 13 residues. The ends were cut back, 3 bases at V and 9 bases at J, with 12 bases in the middle. Germline CDR1 reads ENHRY; CDR2 reads SYGVKD.

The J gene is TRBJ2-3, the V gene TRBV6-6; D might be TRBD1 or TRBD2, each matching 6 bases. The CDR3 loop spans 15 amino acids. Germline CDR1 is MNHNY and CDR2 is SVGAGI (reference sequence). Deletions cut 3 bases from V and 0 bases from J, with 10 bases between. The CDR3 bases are TGTGCCAGCAGTTATTTCGGGGGCAGCACAGATACGCAGTATTTT. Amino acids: CASSYFGGSTDTQYF.